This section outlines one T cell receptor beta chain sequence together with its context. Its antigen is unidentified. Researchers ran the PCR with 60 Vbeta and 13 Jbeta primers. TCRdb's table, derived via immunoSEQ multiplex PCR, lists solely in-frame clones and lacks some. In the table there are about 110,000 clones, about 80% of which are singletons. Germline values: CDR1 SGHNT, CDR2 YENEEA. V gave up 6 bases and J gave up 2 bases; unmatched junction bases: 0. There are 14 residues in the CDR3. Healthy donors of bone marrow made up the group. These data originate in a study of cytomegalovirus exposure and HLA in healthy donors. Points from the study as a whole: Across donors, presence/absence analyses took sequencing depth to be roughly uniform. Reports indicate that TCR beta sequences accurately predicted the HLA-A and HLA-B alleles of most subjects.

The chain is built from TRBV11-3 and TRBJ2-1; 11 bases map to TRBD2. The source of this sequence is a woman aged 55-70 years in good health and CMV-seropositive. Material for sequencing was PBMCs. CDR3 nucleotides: TGTGCCAGCAGTAGCGGGAGGGCCTACAATGAGCAGTTCTTC. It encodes CASSSGRAYNEQFF.